This TCR beta chain was captured by sequencing in a study of cytomegalovirus exposure and HLA in healthy donors. As for the study in general: Unique TCR beta sequences numbering approximately 120 million came from some 200 million T cells in an earlier analysis.

Although they were nominally healthy when sampled, donors likely had unrecorded immune exposures. Germline loops: CDR1 SEHNR, CDR2 FQNEAQ (reference sequence). This CDR3 has 14 residues. V shed 5 bases and J 6 bases; nucleotides not matched to a gene: 8. With 60 Vbeta and 13 Jbeta primers, the PCR was carried out. Data came from immunoSEQ multiplex PCR; TCRdb stores just in-frame clones and leaves some out. The sample has under 140,000 clones; approximately 78% are singletons. Study-level points and caveats: Per published accounts, TCR beta sequences correctly predicted the HLA-A and HLA-B alleles of most subjects. In a later analysis, the majority of CMV-associated beta chains seemingly showed HLA restriction.

This clone was observed once. The antigen is undetermined. The sequence was collected from a woman aged 30 to 39 in good health and CMV-seronegative. The source material was PBMCs. The chain links TRBV7-9 to TRBJ2-7; TRBD1 matches at 9 bases. The CDR3: CASSILTGGGEQYF. As DNA, the CDR3 is TGTGCCAGCAGCATCCTTACAGGGGGCGGCGAGCAGTACTTC. Full variable domain (missing parts from reference TRBV7-9 and TRBJ2-7): DTGVSQNPRHKITKRGQNVTFRCDPISEHNRLYWYRQTLGQGPEFLTYFQNEAQLEKSRLLSDRFSAERPKGSFSTLEIQRTEQGDSAMYLCASSILTGGGEQYFGPGTRLTVT.